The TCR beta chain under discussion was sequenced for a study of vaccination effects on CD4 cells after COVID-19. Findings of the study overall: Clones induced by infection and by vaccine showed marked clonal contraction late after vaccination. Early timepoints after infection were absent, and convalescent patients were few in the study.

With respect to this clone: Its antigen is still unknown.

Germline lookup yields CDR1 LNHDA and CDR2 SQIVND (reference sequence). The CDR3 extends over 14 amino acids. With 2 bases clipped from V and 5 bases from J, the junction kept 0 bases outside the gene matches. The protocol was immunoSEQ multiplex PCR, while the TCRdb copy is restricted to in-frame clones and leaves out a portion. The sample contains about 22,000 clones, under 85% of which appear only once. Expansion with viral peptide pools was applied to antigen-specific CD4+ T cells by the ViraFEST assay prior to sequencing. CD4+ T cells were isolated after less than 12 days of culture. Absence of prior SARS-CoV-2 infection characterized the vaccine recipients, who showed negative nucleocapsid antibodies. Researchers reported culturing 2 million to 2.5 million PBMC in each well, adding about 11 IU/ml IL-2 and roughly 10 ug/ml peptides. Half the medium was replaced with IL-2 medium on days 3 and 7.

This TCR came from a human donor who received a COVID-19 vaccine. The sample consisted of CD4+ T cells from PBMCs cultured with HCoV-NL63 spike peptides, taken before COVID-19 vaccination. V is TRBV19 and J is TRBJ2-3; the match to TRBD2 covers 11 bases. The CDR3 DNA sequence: TGTGCCAGTAGTATACTAGCGGGAGGAGATACGCAGTATTTT. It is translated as CASSILAGGDTQYF.